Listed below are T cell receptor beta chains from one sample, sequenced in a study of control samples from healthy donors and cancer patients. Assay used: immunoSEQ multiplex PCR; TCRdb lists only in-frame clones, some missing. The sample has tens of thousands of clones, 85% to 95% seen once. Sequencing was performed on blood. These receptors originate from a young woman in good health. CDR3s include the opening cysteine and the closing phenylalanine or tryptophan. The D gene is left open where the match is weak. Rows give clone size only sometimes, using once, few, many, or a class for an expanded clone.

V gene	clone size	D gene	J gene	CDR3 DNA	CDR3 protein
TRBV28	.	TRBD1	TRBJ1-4	TGTGCCAGCAGTCCAACAGGGGGCCGAGGGGAAAAACTGTTTTTT	CASSPTGGRGEKLFF
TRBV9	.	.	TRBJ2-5	TGTGCCAGCAGTCGTAGTGGGCGGGAAGAGACCCAGTACTTC	CASSRSGREETQYF
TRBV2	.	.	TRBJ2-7	TGTGCCAGCAGTCGGGCCGCCTACGAGCAGTACTTC	CASSRAAYEQYF
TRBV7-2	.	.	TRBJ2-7	TGTGCCAGCAGCTTCCCAGGAACCGAGCAGTACTTC	CASSFPGTEQYF
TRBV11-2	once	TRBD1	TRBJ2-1	TGTGCCAGCAGCTTAACAGGGACAGGCAATGAGCAGTTCTTC	CASSLTGTGNEQFF
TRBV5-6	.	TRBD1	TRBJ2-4	TGTGCCAGCAGCTTCGGACAGGGTGAAAACATTCAGTACTTC	CASSFGQGENIQYF
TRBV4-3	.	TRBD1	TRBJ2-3	TGCGCCAGCAGCCAAGACACCACCGGGACAGCAAACCCCACAGATACGCAGTATTTT	CASSQDTTGTANPTDTQYF
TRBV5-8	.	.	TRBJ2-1	TGTGCCAGCAGCTTTCTGGTTCATCCTGAGCAGTTCTTC	CASSFLVHPEQFF
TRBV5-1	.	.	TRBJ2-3	TGCGCCAGCAGCTTGGGCAGGGCGGACACAGATACGCAGTATTTT	CASSLGRADTDTQYF
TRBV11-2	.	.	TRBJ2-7	TGTGCCAGCAGCTCCGGAGAAGAGCAGTACTTC	CASSSGEEQYF
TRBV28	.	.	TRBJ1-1	TGTGCCAGCAACTCATCGCCAGGGTTATACACTGAAGCTTTCTTT	CASNSSPGLYTEAFF
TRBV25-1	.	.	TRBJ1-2	TGTGCCAGCAGCCATAACTATGGCTACACCTTC	CASSHNYGYTF
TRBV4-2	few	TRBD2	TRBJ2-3	TGTGCCAGCAGCCAAGATCGTAGGGGAGGGCCCTCAGATACGCAGTATTTT	CASSQDRRGGPSDTQYF
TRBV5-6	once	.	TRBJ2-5	TGTGCCAGCAGCTTGTCGGAGAGGCAAGAGACCCAGTACTTC	CASSLSERQETQYF
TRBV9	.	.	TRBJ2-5	TGTGCCAGCAGCGCCCCAAGGGGGGGAAGGGAGACCCAGTACTTC	CASSAPRGGRETQYF
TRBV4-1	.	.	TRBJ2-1	TGCGCCAGCAGCCAAGCTTCTGCAGGGGCAAATGAGCAGTTCTTC	CASSQASAGANEQFF
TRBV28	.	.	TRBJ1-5	TGTGCCAGCAGTTTCGGACTCGGCAATCAGCCCCAGCATTTT	CASSFGLGNQPQHF
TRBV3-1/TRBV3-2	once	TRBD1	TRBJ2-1	TGTGCCAGCAGCCCCCTGCCGGTCGGGACAGCTGTTGGCCTCGAGCAGTTCTTC	CASSPLPVGTAVGLEQFF
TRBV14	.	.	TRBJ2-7	TGTGCCAGCAGCCAAGGCTACGAGCAGTACTTC	CASSQGYEQYF
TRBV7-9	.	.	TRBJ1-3	TGTGCCAGCAGCTTAGGTGGAGGGAACACCATATATTTT	CASSLGGGNTIYF
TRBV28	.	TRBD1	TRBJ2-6	TGTGCCAGCAGTATAGGACAGGGGGGGGCCAACGTCCTGACTTTC	CASSIGQGGANVLTF
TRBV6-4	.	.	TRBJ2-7	TGTGCCAGCAGCAACTCCCCAGGCGAGCAGTACTTC	CASSNSPGEQYF
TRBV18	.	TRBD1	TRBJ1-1	TGTGCCAGCTCCCCAAAACCAGGGGGCTTACACACTGAAGCTTTCTTT	CASSPKPGGLHTEAFF
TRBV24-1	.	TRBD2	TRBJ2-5	TGTGCCACCAGTGATCCGAGTGATAGCGGGAGGGGAGGAGGGACCCAGTACTTC	CATSDPSDSGRGGGTQYF
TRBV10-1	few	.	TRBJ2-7	TGCGCCAGCAGTGAAGTCGGAACCTACGAGCAGTACTTC	CASSEVGTYEQYF
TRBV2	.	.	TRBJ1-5	TGTGCCAGCAGTGGAATGACGAGGGGAAATCAGCCCCAGCATTTT	CASSGMTRGNQPQHF
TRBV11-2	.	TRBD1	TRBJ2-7	TGTGCCAGCAGCCCACGACAGGGGGGGAGTGAGCAGTACTTC	CASSPRQGGSEQYF
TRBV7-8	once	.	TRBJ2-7	TGTGCCAGCAGCTTAGTTGACACCACCTACGAGCAGTACTTC	CASSLVDTTYEQYF
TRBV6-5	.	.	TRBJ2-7	TGTGCCAGCAGTCCTAAGTACGAGCAGTACTTC	CASSPKYEQYF
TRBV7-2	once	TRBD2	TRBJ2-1	TGTGCCACACGGGGGACTAGCGGGAGCAAAAGAACGAATGAGCAGTTCTTC	CATRGTSGSKRTNEQFF
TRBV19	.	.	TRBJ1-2	TGTGCCAGTAGCCCCCAGAGTGGGAACGGCTATGGCTACACCTTC	CASSPQSGNGYGYTF
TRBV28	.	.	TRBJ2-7	TGTGCCAGCAGTTTTGTACAGAGATACGAGCAGTACTTC	CASSFVQRYEQYF
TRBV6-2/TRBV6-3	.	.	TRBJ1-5	TGTGCCAGCAGTTACTGGGCAGGATCTGGTCCCGGTCAGCCCCAGCATTTT	CASSYWAGSGPGQPQHF
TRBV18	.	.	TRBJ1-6	TGTGCCAGCTCACCACAGCCCTTCGGAAATTCACCCCTCCACTTT	CASSPQPFGNSPLHF
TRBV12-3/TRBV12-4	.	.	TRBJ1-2	TGTGCCAGCAAACCTGGGGGGATTCAGGGCTACACCTTC	CASKPGGIQGYTF
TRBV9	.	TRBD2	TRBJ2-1	TGTGCCAGCAGCCGAGGACTAGCGGGGTGGGAGCAGTTCTTC	CASSRGLAGWEQFF
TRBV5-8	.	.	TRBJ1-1	TGTGCCAGCAAAAACTCAGGGGAGAAGTTGAAAGCTTTCTTT	CASKNSGEKLKAFF
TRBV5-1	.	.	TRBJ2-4	TGCGCCAGCAGCTCATCCACCCAGGGGGGTACAAACATTCAGTACTTC	CASSSSTQGGTNIQYF
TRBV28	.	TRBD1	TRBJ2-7	TGTGCCAGCAGTTTAGGGACAGATCATAAGCAGTACTTC	CASSLGTDHKQYF
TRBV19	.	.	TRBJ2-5	TGTGCCAGTAGTATAGTTAGCACCCCCGGGACCCAGTACTTC	CASSIVSTPGTQYF
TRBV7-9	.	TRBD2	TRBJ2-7	TGTGCCAGCAGCTTGACTAGCGGGATGGGTCCCTACGAGCAGTACTTC	CASSLTSGMGPYEQYF
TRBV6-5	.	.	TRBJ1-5	TGTGCCAGCAGTTACTCGAAGAGTTTGAATCAGCCCCAGCATTTT	CASSYSKSLNQPQHF
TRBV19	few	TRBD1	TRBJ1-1	TGTGCCAGTAGTTTACAGGGGGCGAACACTGAAGCTTTCTTT	CASSLQGANTEAFF
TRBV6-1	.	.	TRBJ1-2	TGTGCCAGCAGTGAATCGGGATTCGGGGGCTACACCTTC	CASSESGFGGYTF
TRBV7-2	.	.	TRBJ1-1	TGTGCCAGCAGACAACAAGGACAGTCGAACACTGAAGCTTTCTTT	CASRQQGQSNTEAFF
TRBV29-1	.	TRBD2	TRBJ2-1	TGCAGCGTTGACAAGCGGGAGGGCCGGTCCTACAATGAGCAGTTCTTC	CSVDKREGRSYNEQFF
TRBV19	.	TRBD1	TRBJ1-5	TGTGCCAGTAGTTGGTCCGGGACAGGGAACAATCAGCCCCAGCATTTT	CASSWSGTGNNQPQHF